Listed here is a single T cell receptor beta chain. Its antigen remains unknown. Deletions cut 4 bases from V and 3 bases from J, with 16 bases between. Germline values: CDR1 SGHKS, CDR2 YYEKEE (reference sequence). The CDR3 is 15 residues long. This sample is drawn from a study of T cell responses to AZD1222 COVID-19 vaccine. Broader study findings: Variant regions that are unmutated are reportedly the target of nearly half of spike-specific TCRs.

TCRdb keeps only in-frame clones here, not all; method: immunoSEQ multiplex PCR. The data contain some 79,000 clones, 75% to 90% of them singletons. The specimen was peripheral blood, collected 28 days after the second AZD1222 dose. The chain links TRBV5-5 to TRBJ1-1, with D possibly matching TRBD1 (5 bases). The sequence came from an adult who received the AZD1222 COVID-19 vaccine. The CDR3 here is CASSIRQRTDTEAFF. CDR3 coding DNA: TGTGCCAGCAGCATCCGACAGCGAACGGACACTGAAGCTTTCTTT.